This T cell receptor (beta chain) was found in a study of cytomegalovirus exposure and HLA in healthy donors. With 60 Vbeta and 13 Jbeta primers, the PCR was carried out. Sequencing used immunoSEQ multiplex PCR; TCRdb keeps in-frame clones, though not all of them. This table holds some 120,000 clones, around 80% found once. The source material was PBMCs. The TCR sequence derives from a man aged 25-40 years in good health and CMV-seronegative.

The CDR3 nucleotides read TGTGCCAGCAGCCTTATAGCGGGTACAGATACGCAGTATTTT. It yields the protein CASSLIAGTDTQYF. The J gene is TRBJ2-3, the V gene TRBV6-6, with 7 bases fitting TRBD2. The J segment lost 3 bases and the V segment lost 6 bases, leaving 6 bases of the junction unmatched. Germline CDR1 is MNHNY and CDR2 is SVGAGI (reference sequence). The CDR3 is 14 amino acids.